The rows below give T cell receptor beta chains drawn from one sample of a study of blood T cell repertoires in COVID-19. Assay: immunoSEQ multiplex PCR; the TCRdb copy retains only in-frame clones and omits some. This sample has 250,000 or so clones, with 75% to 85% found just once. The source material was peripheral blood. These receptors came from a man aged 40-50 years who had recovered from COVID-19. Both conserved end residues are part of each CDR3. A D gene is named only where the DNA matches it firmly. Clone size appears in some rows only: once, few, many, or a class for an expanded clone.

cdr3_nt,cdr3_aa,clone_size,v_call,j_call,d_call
TGTGCCATCAGGCCGGGACTTAATCAGCCCCAGCATTTT,CAIRPGLNQPQHF,NA,TRBV10-3,TRBJ1-5,NA
TGCGCCAGCAGTGTCTCGTCGGGTGCCGGCGAGCAGTACTTC,CASSVSSGAGEQYF,NA,TRBV10-1,TRBJ2-7,NA
TGTGCCAGCAGCGACACCACCCAGACTAGCGGAGATTACAATGAGCAGTTCTTC,CASSDTTQTSGDYNEQFF,NA,TRBV9,TRBJ2-1,TRBD2
TGTGCCAGTAGAGTGGACAGTGAAGAGACCCAGTACTTC,CASRVDSEETQYF,NA,TRBV19,TRBJ2-5,NA
TGTGCCAGCAGTTACACCAGGGAGGATGGCTACACCTTC,CASSYTREDGYTF,NA,TRBV6-5,TRBJ1-2,NA
TGCGCCAGCAGCCCTGGACAGGGAAATTCACCCCTCCACTTT,CASSPGQGNSPLHF,NA,TRBV5-1,TRBJ1-6,TRBD1
TGCGCCAGCAGCCAAGAAAGCCGGACTAGCGGGGCCACAGATACGCAGTATTTT,CASSQESRTSGATDTQYF,NA,TRBV4-3,TRBJ2-3,TRBD2
TGCGCCAGCAGCTTTGTCGCCGGAGGGGAATACGAGCAGTACTTC,CASSFVAGGEYEQYF,NA,TRBV5-1,TRBJ2-7,NA
TGTGCCAGCAGTTACCCGACAGGTTCGGGCGAGCAGTACTTC,CASSYPTGSGEQYF,few,TRBV6-6,TRBJ2-7,NA
TGTGCCAGCAGCGCCGGGGGGGCGAGAGATTCACCCCTCCACTTT,CASSAGGARDSPLHF,NA,TRBV5-4,TRBJ1-6,NA
TGTGCCAGTAGTTCAGGACTAGCGGCCTCCACAGATACGCAGTATTTT,CASSSGLAASTDTQYF,NA,TRBV19,TRBJ2-3,TRBD2
TGTGCCAGCAGTAGTATTGAGACACCCCTCCACTTT,CASSSIETPLHF,NA,TRBV28,TRBJ1-6,NA
TGTGCCAGCAGCTCCCGACTAGATTACAATGAGCAGTTCTTC,CASSSRLDYNEQFF,NA,TRBV11-2,TRBJ2-1,NA
TGTGCCACCAGCAGATTACCCATACGAGGACAGAACACTGAAGCTTTCTTT,CATSRLPIRGQNTEAFF,NA,TRBV15,TRBJ1-1,NA
TGTGCCAGCAGCCGGGACTTGGACTCCTACGAGCAGTACTTC,CASSRDLDSYEQYF,NA,TRBV3-1/TRBV3-2,TRBJ2-7,NA